The rows below give T cell receptor beta chains drawn from one sample of a study of shared clonotypes between healthy human individuals. Sequencing was performed with immunoSEQ multiplex PCR; in TCRdb, only in-frame clones are kept and a portion is missing. This table has about 2 million clones, about 95% appearing once. Sequenced: naive CD8+ T cells sorted from blood. Receptor source: a man aged 18 to 29 in good health. The CDR3 runs from the conserved cysteine through the conserved F or W. Each record gives: D gene, V gene, clone size, J gene, CDR3 DNA, CDR3 protein. A D gene is named only where the DNA matches it firmly. Clone size is stated in some rows and not others, as once, few, many or a class when expanded.

.,TRBV11-2,.,TRBJ2-7,TGTGCCAGCAACCCGGGGACCCATACCTACGAGCAGTACTTC,CASNPGTHTYEQYF
.,TRBV28,.,TRBJ1-1,TGTGCCAGCAGTTTAAGTACGAACACTGAAGCTTTCTTT,CASSLSTNTEAFF
.,TRBV7-9,.,TRBJ2-3,TGTGCCAGCAGCCTTTGGGGGCCAGCAGGAGATACGCAGTATTTT,CASSLWGPAGDTQYF
.,TRBV27,.,TRBJ1-2,TGTGCCAGCAGCGGGAACTATGGCTACACCTTC,CASSGNYGYTF
.,TRBV13,.,TRBJ2-2,TGTGCCAGCAGCGTACGACTCGAGTGGGGCACCGGGGAGCTGTTTTTT,CASSVRLEWGTGELFF
TRBD2,TRBV4-3,.,TRBJ2-7,TGCGCCAGCAGCCAAGACGGACCGCTAGCGGCCGCCTACGAGCAGTACTTC,CASSQDGPLAAAYEQYF
.,TRBV7-6,.,TRBJ2-7,TGTGCCAGCAGCTTAGGAGGGCACGGGTACTACGAGCAGTACTTC,CASSLGGHGYYEQYF
.,TRBV28,.,TRBJ1-5,TGTGCCAGCACCCCGTTGGGGGGAAGCAATCAGCCCCAGCATTTT,CASTPLGGSNQPQHF
.,TRBV4-1,.,TRBJ2-3,TGCGCCAGCAGCCAAGATCCGGTCACAGATACGCAGTATTTT,CASSQDPVTDTQYF
.,TRBV27,few,TRBJ1-6,TGTGCCAGCAGTCAGGACACTAATTCACCCCTCCACTTT,CASSQDTNSPLHF
.,TRBV7-9,.,TRBJ2-7,TGTGCCAGCAGCTTAGTCGGGAGTGTATACGAGCAGTACTTC,CASSLVGSVYEQYF
TRBD2,TRBV6-5,.,TRBJ2-1,TGTGCCAGCAGACCCACTAGCGGACTTAACAATGAGCAGTTCTTC,CASRPTSGLNNEQFF
.,TRBV4-1,.,TRBJ2-7,TGCGCCAGCAGCCCGGGGGAAGGGGGGTTCGACGAGCAGTACTTC,CASSPGEGGFDEQYF
.,TRBV6-1,.,TRBJ2-3,TGTGCCAGCAGTGAACATTTTTGGGACACTCGTAGCACAGATACGCAGTATTTT,CASSEHFWDTRSTDTQYF
.,TRBV5-1,.,TRBJ2-1,TGCGCCAGCAGCTTGTGGCAGCCTGACAATGAGCAGTTCTTC,CASSLWQPDNEQFF
.,TRBV11-2,few,TRBJ1-2,TGTGCCAGCAGCTTAACGGGGGGCGATGGCTACACCTTC,CASSLTGGDGYTF
TRBD1,TRBV9,.,TRBJ1-4,TGTGCCAGCAGCGGGGGACAGGGTGGAACTAATGAAAAACTGTTTTTT,CASSGGQGGTNEKLFF
.,TRBV5-6,.,TRBJ2-7,TGTGCCAGCAAATCTCGGGGCTCCTACGAGCAGTACTTC,CASKSRGSYEQYF
.,TRBV4-3,.,TRBJ2-5,TGCGCCAGCAGCCAGACTCCCTGGGCAATACAAGAGACCCAGTACTTC,CASSQTPWAIQETQYF
.,TRBV27,.,TRBJ1-1,TGTGCCAGCAGTTTGCGGGGGGGAGTAACTGAAGCTTTCTTT,CASSLRGGVTEAFF
TRBD2,TRBV27,.,TRBJ2-1,TGTGCCAGCAGTGACACTAGCGGGGGGTACAATGAGCAGTTCTTC,CASSDTSGGYNEQFF
TRBD2,TRBV7-9,.,TRBJ2-1,TGTGCCAGCAGCGATTCAGGGACTAGCGCATACAATGAGCAGTTCTTC,CASSDSGTSAYNEQFF
TRBD1,TRBV7-9,.,TRBJ2-1,TGTGCCAGCAGCTCCCAGGGACAGGGGAGCAATGAGCAGTTCTTC,CASSSQGQGSNEQFF
TRBD1,TRBV28,.,TRBJ1-5,TGTGCCAGCAGTGAACAGGGGGCTGTAGAGCAGCCCCAGCATTTT,CASSEQGAVEQPQHF
TRBD2,TRBV30,.,TRBJ2-3,TGTGCCTGGGGACTAGCGAGCCATAGCACAGATACGCAGTATTTT,CAWGLASHSTDTQYF
TRBD1,TRBV7-9,.,TRBJ2-5,TGTGCCAGCAGCCCACCGACAGGGTGGCAGCGAGAGACCCAGTACTTC,CASSPPTGWQRETQYF
.,TRBV4-3,.,TRBJ2-1,TGCGCCAGCAGCCAAGATGGGAGCGGCTTTGAGCAGTTCTTC,CASSQDGSGFEQFF
.,TRBV4-1,.,TRBJ1-6,TGCGCCAGCAGCCAAGTGGCAGGGAATAATTCACCCCTCCACTTT,CASSQVAGNNSPLHF
TRBD1,TRBV4-3,.,TRBJ1-5,TGCGCCAGCAGCCAAGATAGGGGGCGCAATCAGCCCCAGCATTTT,CASSQDRGRNQPQHF
.,TRBV7-9,.,TRBJ2-1,TGTGCCAGCAGCTCGACTCTATGGGGCTTAAATGAGCAGTTCTTC,CASSSTLWGLNEQFF
TRBD1,TRBV5-6,.,TRBJ2-3,TGTGCCAGCAGCCCCGGGACAGTATCTCCAGATACGCAGTATTTT,CASSPGTVSPDTQYF
TRBD1,TRBV6-1,once,TRBJ2-2,TGTGCCAGCAGTGATCTAACAGGGGTTAGCACCGGGGAGCTGTTTTTT,CASSDLTGVSTGELFF
.,TRBV5-4,.,TRBJ2-7,TGTGCCAGCAGCCCCGGCCGGGGGAGACACGAGCAGTACTTC,CASSPGRGRHEQYF
.,TRBV4-2,.,TRBJ1-1,TGTGCCAGCAGCCAAGAATTTATAGGGCCGAACACTGAAGCTTTCTTT,CASSQEFIGPNTEAFF
.,TRBV28,.,TRBJ1-2,TGTGCCAGCAGTTTAGTGGCTTTCTATGGCTACACCTTC,CASSLVAFYGYTF
TRBD1,TRBV27,.,TRBJ2-7,TGTGCCAGCAGTTACCGGACAGGGGGACGCACCGAGCAGTACTTC,CASSYRTGGRTEQYF
.,TRBV28,.,TRBJ1-5,TGTGCCAGCAGTCCCCGGCAGGGGCCTCAGCCCCAGCATTTT,CASSPRQGPQPQHF
.,TRBV5-4,.,TRBJ2-3,TGTGCCAGCAGCTTGCTTGATACGCAGTATTTT,CASSLLDTQYF
TRBD1,TRBV4-2,.,TRBJ1-1,TGTGCCAGCAGCCAAGAGGCTCTGGGACAGGGACGCACTGAAGCTTTCTTT,CASSQEALGQGRTEAFF
TRBD1,TRBV4-1,.,TRBJ1-3,TGCGCCAGCAGCCAGCCCGGGACAGGGCCAGGAAACACCATATATTTT,CASSQPGTGPGNTIYF
.,TRBV4-1,.,TRBJ2-7,TGCGCCAGCAGCCTGCACATGAGCTCCTACGAGCAGTACTTC,CASSLHMSSYEQYF
.,TRBV7-9,.,TRBJ2-6,TGTGCCAGCAGCCCAGGGGCTGGGGCCAACGTCCTGACTTTC,CASSPGAGANVLTF
.,TRBV18,.,TRBJ1-2,TGTGCCAGCTCACCACCGAATCCGGGGGTAAATGGCTACACCTTC,CASSPPNPGVNGYTF
.,TRBV30,.,TRBJ1-4,TGTGCCTGGAGTGTGTCAGCAACTAATGAAAAACTGTTTTTT,CAWSVSATNEKLFF
TRBD1,TRBV5-1,.,TRBJ2-7,TGCGCCAGCAGCAGGGGACAGGGAGCTCTCTACGAGCAGTACTTC,CASSRGQGALYEQYF
.,TRBV27,once,TRBJ2-7,TGTGCCAGCAGCCTTAACAGAGCCTACGAGCAGTACTTC,CASSLNRAYEQYF
TRBD2,TRBV14,.,TRBJ2-1,TGTGCCAGCAGCAACACCGTTAGCGGGATTTATGAGCAGTTCTTC,CASSNTVSGIYEQFF
.,TRBV19,.,TRBJ2-3,TGTGCCAGTAGTGTCAAACTAGAAGATTTTTCCTCGACAGATACGCAGTATTTT,CASSVKLEDFSSTDTQYF
.,TRBV9,.,TRBJ1-4,TGTGCCAGCAGCGTAGGGACAGCCCTGAATGAAAAACTGTTTTTT,CASSVGTALNEKLFF
.,TRBV4-2,.,TRBJ2-1,TGTGCCAGCAGCCAGGAACCCGGGAGCTCCTACAATGAGCAGTTCTTC,CASSQEPGSSYNEQFF
.,TRBV6-6,.,TRBJ2-1,TGTGCCAGCAGTTCCTTGGACAGCTACAATGAGCAGTTCTTC,CASSSLDSYNEQFF
.,TRBV4-3,.,TRBJ1-4,TGCGCCAGCAGCCAAGAAGGCCCCGGGGAGGGGACTAATGAAAAACTGTTTTTT,CASSQEGPGEGTNEKLFF
TRBD1,TRBV19,.,TRBJ2-4,TGTGCCACCCTGGACAGGGAAAGGGACATTCAGTACTTC,CATLDRERDIQYF
TRBD2,TRBV13,few,TRBJ2-1,TGTGCCAGCAGCTCACCTAGCGGGGGATACAATGAGCAGTTCTTC,CASSSPSGGYNEQFF
.,TRBV6-4,once,TRBJ2-7,TGTGCCAGCAGTGACCGGCCCGGGGACGAGCAGTACTTC,CASSDRPGDEQYF